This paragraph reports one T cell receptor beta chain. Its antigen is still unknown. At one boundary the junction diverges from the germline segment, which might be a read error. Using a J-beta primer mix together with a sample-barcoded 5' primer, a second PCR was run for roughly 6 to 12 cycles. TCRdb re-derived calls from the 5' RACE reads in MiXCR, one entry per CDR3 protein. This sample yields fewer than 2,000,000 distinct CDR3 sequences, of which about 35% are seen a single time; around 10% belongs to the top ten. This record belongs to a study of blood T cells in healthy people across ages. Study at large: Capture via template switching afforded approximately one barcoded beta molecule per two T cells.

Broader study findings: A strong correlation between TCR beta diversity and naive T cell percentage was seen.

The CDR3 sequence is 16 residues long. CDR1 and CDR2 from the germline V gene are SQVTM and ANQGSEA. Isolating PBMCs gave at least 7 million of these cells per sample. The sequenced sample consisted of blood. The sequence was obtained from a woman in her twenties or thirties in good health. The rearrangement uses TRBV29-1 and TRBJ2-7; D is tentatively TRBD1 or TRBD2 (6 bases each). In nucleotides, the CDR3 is TGCAGCGTTGGGGGGGCCACCCGGTATCGCTCCTACGAGAAGTACTTC. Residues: CSVGGATRYRSYEKYF.